One and the same sample provided the 15 T cell receptor beta chains below, sequenced in a study of T cells in Graves' hyperthyroidism and ophthalmopathy. There were TCR beta CDR3 regions amplified from RNA transcripts. RT-PCR in the first round (using the HTBI primer set) targeted the TCR CDR3. TCRdb re-analysed the multiplex PCR reads in MiXCR, keeping a single row per CDR3 protein. The sample yields roughly 740,000 distinct CDR3 sequences, roughly 17% seen once. Sequenced input: blood. Receptors originate from a man aged 18-30 years with Graves' hyperthyroidism.

This clonotype was seen a few times. The genes are TRBV7-2 and TRBJ2-1, with a tentative D call TRBD2 (6 bases). The CDR3 runs to 14 residues. Trimming removed 3 bases from V and 9 bases from J, with 15 bases in between. Germline-derived CDR1 and CDR2 are SGHTA and FQGNSA. The CDR3 region is CASSFTRDSVEQFF. CDR3 bases: TGTGCCAGCAGCTTTACCCGGGACTCCGTTGAGCAGTTCTTC.

As DNA, the CDR3 is TGTGCCAGCAGCGTAGCTGGAGCAGCGGGCTTGGAGACCCAGTACTTC. The encoded protein is CASSVAGAAGLETQYF. This sequence joins TRBV9 and TRBJ2-5, with D possibly matching TRBD2 (6 bases). Germline loops: CDR1 SGDLS, CDR2 YYNGEE. V was shortened by 0 bases and J by 5 bases, with 17 bases between the two germline ends. The CDR3 sequence is 16 residues long.

This clonotype came up a few times. This may arise from a read error, as a much more abundant clone is one base away. The chain has TRBV30 and TRBJ1-1; perhaps TRBD1 as D (6 bases). From germline, CDR1 is GTSNPN and CDR2 SVGIG (reference sequence). This CDR3 has 11 residues. The CDR3 DNA reads TGTGCCTTTTCGGGGGACACTGAAGCTTCCTTT. Residues: CAFSGDTEASF.

This clonotype showed up just a few times. The chain joins TRBV9 to TRBJ2-7; TRBD1 aligns across 7 bases. Germline values: CDR1 SGDLS, CDR2 YYNGEE. V shed 4 bases and J 2 bases; nucleotides not matched to a gene: 12. CDR3 length: 16 amino acids. The DNA for the CDR3 is TGTGCCAGCAGCCCCCAAGGACAGGCATCAACCTACGAGCAGTACTTC. Amino acid sequence: CASSPQGQASTYEQYF.

V gene TRBV9 combines with J gene TRBJ1-2, with D tentatively TRBD1 (5 bases). Trimming cost V 1 base and J 5 bases, with 12 bases left between them. CDR1 SGDLS and CDR2 YYNGEE come from the germline V gene. CDR3 length: 14 residues. Here the CDR3 reads CASSVSGTAYGYTF. The CDR3 nucleotides read TGTGCCAGCAGCGTAAGCGGGACCGCTTATGGCTACACCTTC.

In its sample, this clonotype was seen many times. The chain recombines TRBV28 with TRBJ2-7; 8 bases map to TRBD2. Germline CDR1 reads MDHEN; CDR2 reads SYDVKM. With V trimmed by 2 bases and J by 1 base, 4 bases remained unmatched. This CDR3 comprises 15 residues. This CDR3 is CASSLAGGPSYEQYF. The CDR3 region has the DNA TGTGCCAGCAGTTTAGCGGGAGGCCCGTCCTACGAGCAGTACTTC. The full variable domain, with the rest looked up from reference TRBV28 and TRBJ2-7, is DVKVTQSSRYLVKRTGEKVFLECVQDMDHENMFWYRQDPGLGLRLIYFSYDVKMKEKGDIPEGYSVSREKKERFSLILESASTNQTSMYLCASSLAGGPSYEQYFGPGTRLTVT.

This clonotype was seen ten or more times. This chain uses TRBV28 with TRBJ2-1, with 12 bases matching TRBD2. With V trimmed by 5 bases and J by 4 bases, 6 bases remained unmatched. This CDR3 spans 16 amino acids. The germline V gene encodes CDR1 MDHEN and CDR2 SYDVKM. The CDR3 nucleotides read TGTGCCAGCAGTCCCTACGGGACTAGCGGGTACAATGAGCAGTTCTTC. Protein product: CASSPYGTSGYNEQFF. The full variable domain, its missing parts supplied by reference TRBV28 and TRBJ2-1, is DVKVTQSSRYLVKRTGEKVFLECVQDMDHENMFWYRQDPGLGLRLIYFSYDVKMKEKGDIPEGYSVSREKKERFSLILESASTNQTSMYLCASSPYGTSGYNEQFFGPGTRLTVL.

The genes are TRBV20-1 and TRBJ2-4, with D unresolved. The V gene lost 1 base and the J gene lost 0 bases, with 7 bases spanning the gap. Germline V lookup: CDR1 DFQATT, CDR2 SNEGSKA (reference sequence). The CDR3 is 14 residues long. This chain's CDR3 is CSARGPLAKNIQYF. CDR3 nucleotides: TGCAGTGCTAGAGGCCCGCTAGCCAAAAACATTCAGTACTTC.

Ten or more counts support this clonotype. The chain has TRBV25-1 and TRBJ2-7; the D is unclear. The CDR3 spans 17 residues. Germline V gene sequence: CDR1 MGHDK, CDR2 SYGVNS. The V gene lost 10 bases and the J gene lost 6 bases, with 31 bases spanning the gap. Written as DNA, the CDR3 is TGTGCCACCAGGTCAACGGGCTCTTCCATCTGGTCTGGCGAGCAGTACTTC. This encodes CATRSTGSSIWSGEQYF.

The sample holds many counts of this clonotype. The V and J genes are TRBV5-5 and TRBJ2-7, with 14 bases identical to TRBD2. Germline values: CDR1 SGHKS, CDR2 YYEKEE (reference sequence). V was pared by 4 bases and J by 3 bases, with 12 bases of the junction left unmatched. This CDR3 region has 18 residues. In DNA, the CDR3 is TGTGCCAGCAGCCGTCCCATGGGACTAGCGGGAGCGAGCTACGAGCAGTACTTC. Encoded protein: CASSRPMGLAGASYEQYF. Combining the CDR3 with reference TRBV5-5 and TRBJ2-7 gives the whole variable domain DAGVTQSPTHLIKTRGQQVTLRCSPISGHKSVSWYQQVLGQGPQFIFQYYEKEERGRGNFPDRFSARQFPNYSSELNVNALLLGDSALYLCASSRPMGLAGASYEQYFGPGTRLTVT.

This clonotype was observed many times. The genes are TRBV7-9 and TRBJ2-7; 8 nucleotides match TRBD2. The CDR3 consists of 14 residues. With V trimmed by 4 bases and J by 5 bases, 7 bases remained unmatched. CDR1 SEHNR and CDR2 FQNEAQ come from the germline V gene (reference sequence). CDR3: CASSSRGGPNEQYF. The CDR3 DNA sequence: TGTGCCAGCAGCTCCCGGGGGGGTCCAAACGAGCAGTACTTC. Full variable domain (remainder filled in from reference TRBV7-9 and TRBJ2-7): DTGVSQNPRHKITKRGQNVTFRCDPISEHNRLYWYRQTLGQGPEFLTYFQNEAQLEKSRLLSDRFSAERPKGSFSTLEIQRTEQGDSAMYLCASSSRGGPNEQYFGPGTRLTVT.

About this clonotype itself: A junction end diverges from the germline sequence, so it may reflect a read error. The V gene is TRBV28, the J gene TRBJ1-2; unclear D gene. The CDR3 length is 12 residues. Per the germline V gene, CDR1 is MDHEN and CDR2 is SYDVKM. The CDR3: CASRHSNYGHTF. CDR3 sequence (DNA): TGTGCCAGCAGGCATTCTAACTATGGCCACACCTTC.

This clonotype was seen ten or more times. The chain links TRBV7-9 to TRBJ2-3; 9 nucleotides align to TRBD2. CDR3 length equals 16 residues. Trimming cost V 5 bases and J 2 bases; bases outside gene matches: 8. CDR1 and CDR2 (germline): SEHNR, FQNEAQ (reference sequence). The CDR3 DNA is TGTGCCAGCAGCCGCGAGATAGCGGGGGACACAGATACGCAGTATTTT. This translates into CASSREIAGDTDTQYF.

This clonotype turned up a few times. The rearrangement links TRBV14 to TRBJ2-7; D is unresolved. CDR1 and CDR2 (germline): SGHDN, FVKESK. Trimming took off 0 bases at V and 3 bases at J, with 12 bases between the two ends. The CDR3 length is 15 residues. The CDR3 nucleotides read TGTGCCAGCAGCCAAGATCGGAGTACAGTCTACGAGCAGTACTTC. Its translation is CASSQDRSTVYEQYF.

The chain couples TRBV3-1 to TRBJ2-1; D is uncertain. V was trimmed by 2 bases and J by 5 bases, leaving 13 bases between them. The CDR3 is 15 residues long. Germline CDR1 reads LGHDT; CDR2 reads YNNKEL (reference sequence). The CDR3 protein is CASSQINRRNNEQFF. The CDR3 DNA follows: TGTGCCAGCAGCCAAATTAATCGCCGTAACAATGAGCAGTTCTTC.